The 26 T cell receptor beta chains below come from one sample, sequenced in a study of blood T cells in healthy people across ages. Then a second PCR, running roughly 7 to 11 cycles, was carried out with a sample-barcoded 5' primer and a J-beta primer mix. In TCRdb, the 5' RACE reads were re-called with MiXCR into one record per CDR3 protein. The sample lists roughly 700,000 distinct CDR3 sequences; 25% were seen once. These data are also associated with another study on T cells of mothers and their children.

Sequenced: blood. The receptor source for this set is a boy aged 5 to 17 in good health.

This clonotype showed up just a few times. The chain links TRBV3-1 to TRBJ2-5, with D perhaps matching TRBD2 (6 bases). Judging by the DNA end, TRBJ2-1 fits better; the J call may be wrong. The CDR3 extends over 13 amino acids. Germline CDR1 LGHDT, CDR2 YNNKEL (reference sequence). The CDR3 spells CASSHQTRSEQFF. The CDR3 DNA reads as TGTGCCAGCAGCCACCAGACTAGATCTGAGCAGTTCTTC.

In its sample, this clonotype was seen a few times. In DNA, the CDR3 is TGTGCGATCACTCTCCGGGGGCCGAGTGGCGAGCAGTACTTC. Its translation: CAITLRGPSGEQYF. The rearrangement links TRBV2 to TRBJ2-7; D tentatively fits TRBD1 or TRBD2 (6 bases each). The CDR3 sequence is 14 residues long. From germline, CDR1 is SNHLY and CDR2 FYNNEI.

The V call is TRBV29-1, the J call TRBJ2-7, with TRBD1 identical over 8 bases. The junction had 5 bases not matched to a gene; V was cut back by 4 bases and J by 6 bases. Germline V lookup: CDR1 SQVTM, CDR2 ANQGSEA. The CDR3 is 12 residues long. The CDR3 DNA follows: TGCAGCGTTGCCAGGGGGCTTGGCGAGCAGTACTTC. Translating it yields CSVARGLGEQYF.

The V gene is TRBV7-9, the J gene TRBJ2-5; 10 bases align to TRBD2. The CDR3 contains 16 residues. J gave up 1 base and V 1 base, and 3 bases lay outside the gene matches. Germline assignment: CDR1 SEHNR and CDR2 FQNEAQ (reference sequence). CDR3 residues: CASSLGSSGSQETQYF. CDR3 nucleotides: TGTGCCAGCAGCTTAGGGTCTAGCGGGAGCCAAGAGACCCAGTACTTC.

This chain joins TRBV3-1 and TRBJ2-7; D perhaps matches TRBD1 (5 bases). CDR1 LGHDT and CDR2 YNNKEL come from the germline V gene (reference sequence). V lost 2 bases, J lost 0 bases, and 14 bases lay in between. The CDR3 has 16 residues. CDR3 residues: CASSQSARTTSYEQYF. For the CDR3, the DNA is TGTGCCAGCAGCCAATCGGCCAGGACAACCTCCTACGAGCAGTACTTC.

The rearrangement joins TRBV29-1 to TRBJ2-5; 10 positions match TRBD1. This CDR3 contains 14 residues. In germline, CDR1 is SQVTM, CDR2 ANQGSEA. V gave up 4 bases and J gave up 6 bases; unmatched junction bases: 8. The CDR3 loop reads CSVGRDRGGKTQYF. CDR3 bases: TGCAGCGTTGGCCGGGACAGGGGTGGAAAGACCCAGTACTTC.

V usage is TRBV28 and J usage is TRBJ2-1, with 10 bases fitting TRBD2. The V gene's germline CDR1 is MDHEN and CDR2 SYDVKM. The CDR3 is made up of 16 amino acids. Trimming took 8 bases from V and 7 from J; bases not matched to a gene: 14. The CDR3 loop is CASCSLIAGGANEQFF. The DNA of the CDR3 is TGTGCCAGCTGCAGCCTTATAGCGGGAGGTGCTAATGAGCAGTTCTTC. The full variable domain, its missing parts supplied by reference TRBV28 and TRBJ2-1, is DVKVTQSSRYLVKRTGEKVFLECVQDMDHENMFWYRQDPGLGLRLIYFSYDVKMKEKGDIPEGYSVSREKKERFSLILESASTNQTSMYLCASCSLIAGGANEQFFGPGTRLTVL.

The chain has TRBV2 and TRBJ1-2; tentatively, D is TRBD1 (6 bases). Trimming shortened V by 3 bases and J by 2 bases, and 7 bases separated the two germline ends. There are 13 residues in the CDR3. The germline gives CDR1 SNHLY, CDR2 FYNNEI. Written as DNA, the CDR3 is TGTGCCAGCAGTGATCAGGGGAACTATGGCTACACCTTC. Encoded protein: CASSDQGNYGYTF.

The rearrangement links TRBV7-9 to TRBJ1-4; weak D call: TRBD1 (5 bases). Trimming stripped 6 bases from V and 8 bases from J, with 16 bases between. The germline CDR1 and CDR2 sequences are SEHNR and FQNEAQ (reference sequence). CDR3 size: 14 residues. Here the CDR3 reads CASRIQGVGEKLFF. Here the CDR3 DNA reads TGTGCCAGCAGAATCCAGGGCGTTGGAGAAAAACTGTTTTTT. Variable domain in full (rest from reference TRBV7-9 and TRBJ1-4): DTGVSQNPRHKITKRGQNVTFRCDPISEHNRLYWYRQTLGQGPEFLTYFQNEAQLEKSRLLSDRFSAERPKGSFSTLEIQRTEQGDSAMYLCASRIQGVGEKLFFGSGTQLSVL.

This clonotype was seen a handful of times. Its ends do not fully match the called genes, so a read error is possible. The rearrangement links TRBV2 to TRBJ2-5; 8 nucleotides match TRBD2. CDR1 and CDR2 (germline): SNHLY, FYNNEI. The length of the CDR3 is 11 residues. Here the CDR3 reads CASSESGSQPF. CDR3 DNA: TGTGCCAGCAGTGAAAGCGGGAGCCAGCCCTTC.

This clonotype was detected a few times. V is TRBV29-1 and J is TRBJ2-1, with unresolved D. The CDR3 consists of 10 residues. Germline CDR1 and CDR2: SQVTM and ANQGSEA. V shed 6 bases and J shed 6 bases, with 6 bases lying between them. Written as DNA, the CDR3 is TGCAGCGTCAGCGTCAATGAGCAGTTCTTC. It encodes CSVSVNEQFF.

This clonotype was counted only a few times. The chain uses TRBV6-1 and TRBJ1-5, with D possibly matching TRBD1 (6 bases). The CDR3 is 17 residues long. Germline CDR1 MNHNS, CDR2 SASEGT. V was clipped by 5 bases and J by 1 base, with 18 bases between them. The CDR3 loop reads CASSPKQGTGSNQPQHF. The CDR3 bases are TGTGCCAGCAGTCCTAAACAGGGAACCGGGAGCAATCAGCCCCAGCATTTT.

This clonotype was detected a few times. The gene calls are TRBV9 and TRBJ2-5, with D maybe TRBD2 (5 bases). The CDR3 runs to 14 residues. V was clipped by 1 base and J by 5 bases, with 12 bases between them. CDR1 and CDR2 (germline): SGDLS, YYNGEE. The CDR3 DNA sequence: TGTGCCAGCAGCGTAAGGGCGGGTCGGGAGACCCAGTACTTC. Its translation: CASSVRAGRETQYF. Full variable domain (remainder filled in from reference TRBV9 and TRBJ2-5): DSGVTQTPKHLITATGQRVTLRCSPRSGDLSVYWYQQSLDQGLQFLIQYYNGEERAKGNILERFSAQQFPDLHSELNLSSLELGDSALYFCASSVRAGRETQYFGPGTRLLVL.

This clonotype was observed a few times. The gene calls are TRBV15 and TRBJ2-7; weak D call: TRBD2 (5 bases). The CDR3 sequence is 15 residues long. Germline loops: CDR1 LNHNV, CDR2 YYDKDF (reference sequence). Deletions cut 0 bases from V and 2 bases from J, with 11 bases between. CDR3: CATSREAGLTYEQYF. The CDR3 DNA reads TGTGCCACCAGCAGAGAGGCGGGCCTAACCTACGAGCAGTACTTC.

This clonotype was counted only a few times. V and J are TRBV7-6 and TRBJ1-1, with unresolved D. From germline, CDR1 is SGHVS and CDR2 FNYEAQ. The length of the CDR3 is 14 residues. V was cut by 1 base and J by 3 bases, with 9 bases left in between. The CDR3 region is CASSLGARDTEAFF. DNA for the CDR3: TGTGCCAGCAGCTTAGGGGCTAGGGACACTGAAGCTTTCTTT.

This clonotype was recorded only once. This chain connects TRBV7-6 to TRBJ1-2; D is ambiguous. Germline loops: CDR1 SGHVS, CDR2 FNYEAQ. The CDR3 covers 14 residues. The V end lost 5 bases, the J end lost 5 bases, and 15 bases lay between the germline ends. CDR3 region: CASSLGPLEYGYTF. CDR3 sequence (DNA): TGTGCCAGCAGCCTCGGGCCCCTGGAATATGGCTACACCTTC.

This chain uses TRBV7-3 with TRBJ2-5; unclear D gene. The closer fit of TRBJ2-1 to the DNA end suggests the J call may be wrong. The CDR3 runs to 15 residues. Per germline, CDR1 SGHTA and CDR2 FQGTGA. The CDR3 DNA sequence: TGTGCCAGCAGCTTAAATGGGCTTTGGTACGATGAGCAGTTCTTC. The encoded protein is CASSLNGLWYDEQFF.

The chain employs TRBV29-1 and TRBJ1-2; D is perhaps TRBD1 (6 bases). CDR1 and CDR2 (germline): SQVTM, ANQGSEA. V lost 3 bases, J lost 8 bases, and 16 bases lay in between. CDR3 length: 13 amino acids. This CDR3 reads CSVDKQGGEGYTF. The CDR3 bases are TGCAGCGTTGACAAACAGGGAGGGGAGGGCTACACCTTC.

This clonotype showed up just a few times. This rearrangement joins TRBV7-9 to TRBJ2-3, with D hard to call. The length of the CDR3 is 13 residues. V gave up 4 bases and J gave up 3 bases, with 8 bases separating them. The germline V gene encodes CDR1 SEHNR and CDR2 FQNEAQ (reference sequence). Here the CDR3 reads CASSSSLTDTQYF. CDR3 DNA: TGTGCCAGCAGCTCGAGCCTGACAGATACGCAGTATTTT.

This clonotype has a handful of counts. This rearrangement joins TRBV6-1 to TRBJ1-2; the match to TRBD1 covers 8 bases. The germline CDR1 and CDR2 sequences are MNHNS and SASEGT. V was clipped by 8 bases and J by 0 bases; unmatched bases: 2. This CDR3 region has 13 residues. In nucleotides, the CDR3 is TGTGCCAGCGAGGACAGGGCTAACTATGGCTACACCTTC. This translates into CASEDRANYGYTF.

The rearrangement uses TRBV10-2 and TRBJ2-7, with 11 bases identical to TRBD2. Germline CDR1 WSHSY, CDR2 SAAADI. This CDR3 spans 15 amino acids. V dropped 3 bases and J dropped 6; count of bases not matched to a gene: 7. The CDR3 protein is CASSDGLAGGFEQYF. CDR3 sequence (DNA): TGCGCCAGCAGTGATGGGTTAGCGGGAGGGTTCGAGCAGTACTTC.

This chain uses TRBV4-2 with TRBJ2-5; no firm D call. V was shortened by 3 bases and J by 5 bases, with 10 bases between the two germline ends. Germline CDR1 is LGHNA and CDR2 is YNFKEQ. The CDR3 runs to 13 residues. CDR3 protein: CASSQESWETQYF. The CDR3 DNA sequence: TGTGCCAGCAGCCAGGAATCATGGGAGACCCAGTACTTC.

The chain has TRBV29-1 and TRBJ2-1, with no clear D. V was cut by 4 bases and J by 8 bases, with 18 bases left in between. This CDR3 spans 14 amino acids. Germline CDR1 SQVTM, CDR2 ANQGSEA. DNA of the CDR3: TGCAGCGTTGTTTGTACATTACGGATGGATGAGCAGTTCTTC. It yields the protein CSVVCTLRMDEQFF.

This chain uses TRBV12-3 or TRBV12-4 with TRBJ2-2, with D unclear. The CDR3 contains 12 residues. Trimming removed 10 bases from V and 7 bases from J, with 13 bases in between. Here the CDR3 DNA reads TGTGCCACCAATCTAGGCGGCGGGGAGCTGTTTTTT. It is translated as CATNLGGGELFF.

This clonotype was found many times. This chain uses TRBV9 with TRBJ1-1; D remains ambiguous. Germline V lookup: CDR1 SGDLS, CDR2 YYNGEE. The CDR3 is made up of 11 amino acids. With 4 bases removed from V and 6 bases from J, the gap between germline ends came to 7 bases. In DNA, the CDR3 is TGTGCCAGCAGCACGGGAGCTGAAGCTTTCTTT. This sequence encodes CASSTGAEAFF.

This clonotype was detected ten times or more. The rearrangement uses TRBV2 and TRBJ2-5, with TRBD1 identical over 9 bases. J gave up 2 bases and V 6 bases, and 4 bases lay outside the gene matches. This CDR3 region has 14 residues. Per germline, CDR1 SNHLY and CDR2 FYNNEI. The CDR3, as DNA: TGTGCCAGCAGCGGCGGACAGGGGCAAGAGACCCAGTACTTC. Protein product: CASSGGQGQETQYF.